These 20 T cell receptor beta chains were all obtained from the same sample, sequenced in a study of T cell changes during pregnancy in multiple sclerosis. The method was immunoSEQ multiplex PCR; TCRdb's version includes in-frame clones alone and lacks a portion of them. The data hold tens of thousands of clones, with about 89% observed a single time. Source: CD4+ T cells from peripheral blood mononuclear cells, taken in the first trimester of pregnancy. These receptors all stem from a female donor with multiple sclerosis, enrolled in a pregnancy study.

The chain joins TRBV7-6 to TRBJ1-2; 8 nucleotides align to TRBD1. CDR1 and CDR2 (germline): SGHVS, FNYEAQ. The CDR3 is 14 amino acids. V lost 5 bases and J lost 4; bases outside the gene matches: 6. As DNA, the CDR3 is TGTGCCAGCAGCATAGGACAGGGTGGCTATGGCTACACCTTC. Encoded protein: CASSIGQGGYGYTF. The whole variable domain, remainder taken from reference TRBV7-6 and TRBJ1-2, is GAGVSQSPRYKVTKRGQDVALRCDPISGHVSLYWYRQALGQGPEFLTYFNYEAQQDKSGLPNDRFSAERPEGSISTLTIQRTEQRDSAMYRCASSIGQGGYGYTFGSGTRLTVV.

This chain connects TRBV20-1 to TRBJ2-3; TRBD1 aligns across 8 bases. The ends lost 7 bases at V and 6 bases at J; junction bases unmatched: 3. The CDR3 length is 11 residues. Germline V gene lookup returns CDR1 DFQATT and CDR2 SNEGSKA (reference sequence). The CDR3 nucleotides are TGCAGTGTTACAGGGGGGGATACGCAGTATTTT. This translates into CSVTGGDTQYF.

This clone has more than one count but fewer than ten. The J gene is TRBJ1-5, the V gene TRBV19; possible D gene TRBD1, 6 bases. Trimming cost V 5 bases and J 4 bases, with 12 bases left between them. CDR3 length: 14 residues. Germline lookup yields CDR1 LNHDA and CDR2 SQIVND (reference sequence). Here the CDR3 DNA reads TGTGCCAGTAGTGCGAAACAGGGAAATCAGCCCCAGCATTTT. Translated: CASSAKQGNQPQHF.

This chain links TRBV6-5 with TRBJ1-2; D may be TRBD1 (6 bases). CDR1 is MNHEY and CDR2 is SVGAGI in the germline V gene. V dropped 6 bases and J dropped 2 bases, with 10 bases sitting between them. The CDR3 runs 13 residues. CDR3 sequence reads: CASSFTGNYGYTF. The DNA for the CDR3 is TGTGCCAGCAGCTTTACAGGGAACTATGGCTACACCTTC.

The chain links TRBV14 to TRBJ1-6; TRBD1 matches 11 bases. Trimming at V came to 4 bases and at J to 8 bases, leaving 4 bases not matched to a gene. Germline CDR1 reads SGHDN; CDR2 reads FVKESK. The CDR3 sequence is 15 residues long. CDR3 DNA: TGTGCCAGCAGCCGAAGGGACAGGGGGGATTCACCCCTCCACTTT. Translation gives CASSRRDRGDSPLHF.

The J gene is TRBJ1-1, the V gene TRBV10-3; D may be TRBD1 (6 bases). The germline V gene encodes CDR1 ENHRY and CDR2 SYGVKD. Trimming removed 4 bases from V and 9 bases from J, with 12 bases in between. The CDR3 spans 12 residues. The CDR3 reads CAISVSGDQAFF. In nucleotides, the CDR3 is TGTGCCATCAGTGTCTCAGGGGACCAAGCTTTCTTT.

The DNA of the CDR3 is TGTGCCAGCTCACCAAACAGCGGGGGTACTCTTGGCACCGGGGAGCTGTTTTTT. Translating it yields CASSPNSGGTLGTGELFF. This chain links TRBV18 with TRBJ2-2; 8 bases map to TRBD2. V lost 2 bases to trimming and J lost 4 bases; unmatched junction nucleotides: 12. The CDR3 spans 18 residues. Per germline, CDR1 KGHSH and CDR2 LQKENI.

The chain is built from TRBV19 and TRBJ2-6; 7 bases match TRBD1. The V and J ends lost 4 bases and 0 bases, in that order; junction bases with no gene match: 12. From germline, CDR1 is LNHDA and CDR2 SQIVND (reference sequence). CDR3 length: 19 residues. The CDR3 region is CASSTRQGTLSSGANVLTF. The CDR3 DNA follows: TGTGCCAGTAGTACCCGACAGGGTACATTGAGCTCTGGGGCCAACGTCCTGACTTTC.

This clone was seen a few times. The chain links TRBV19 to TRBJ1-2, with D perhaps TRBD1 (5 bases). CDR1 and CDR2 from the germline V gene are LNHDA and SQIVND (reference sequence). This CDR3 has 13 amino acids. V lost 5 bases, J lost 6 bases, and 13 bases lay in between. The CDR3 loop is CASSPQGLNGYTF. CDR3 in DNA: TGTGCCAGTAGTCCCCAGGGTTTGAATGGCTACACCTTC.

The chain employs TRBV10-1 and TRBJ2-7, with TRBD1 identical over 7 bases. This CDR3 region has 15 residues. V lost 2 bases and J lost 3; bases outside the gene matches: 7. From germline, CDR1 is WNHNN and CDR2 SYGVQD (reference sequence). CDR3 DNA sequence: TGCGCCAGCAGTGAGGGGGCAGGGGGTTTCTACGAGCAGTACTTC. It specifies CASSEGAGGFYEQYF.

A few counts support this clone. The chain uses TRBV5-5 and TRBJ2-5; D remains unclear. Germline V CDR1 and CDR2: SGHKS, YYEKEE (reference sequence). The CDR3 is made up of 12 amino acids. The V end lost 4 bases, the J end lost 5 bases, and 9 bases lay between the germline ends. This chain's CDR3 is CASSPNTETQYF. In DNA, the CDR3 is TGTGCCAGCAGCCCAAACACGGAGACCCAGTACTTC.

The chain is built from TRBV9 and TRBJ1-1; the D gene is possibly TRBD1 (6 bases). Per the germline V gene, CDR1 is SGDLS and CDR2 is YYNGEE. CDR3 length equals 13 residues. V shed 3 bases and J shed 3 bases, with 9 bases lying between them. CDR3 bases: TGTGCCAGCAGCGGAACAGGGTACACTGAAGCTTTCTTT. This codes for CASSGTGYTEAFF.

The V call is TRBV5-1, the J call TRBJ1-1; no reliable D call. This CDR3 contains 17 residues. Germline V lookup: CDR1 SGHRS, CDR2 YFSETQ. V gave up 0 bases and J gave up 0 bases, with 15 bases separating them. The CDR3 DNA reads TGCGCCAGCAGCTTGGGAACCCTAACAGTAATGAACACTGAAGCTTTCTTT. It translates to CASSLGTLTVMNTEAFF.

This clone has just one count. The chain couples TRBV9 to TRBJ2-7; 12 bases are a match to TRBD2. Germline CDR1 is SGDLS and CDR2 is YYNGEE. The CDR3 is made up of 15 amino acids. Trimming cost V 3 bases and J 3 bases; bases outside gene matches: 4. CDR3 amino acids: CASSEGLAGLYEQYF. CDR3 sequence (DNA): TGTGCCAGCAGCGAGGGACTAGCGGGTCTCTACGAGCAGTACTTC.

This chain uses TRBV19 with TRBJ2-2, with 8 bases matching TRBD1. J lost 5 bases, V lost 7 bases, and 9 bases had no gene match. CDR1 is LNHDA, CDR2 SQIVND, per germline (reference sequence). The CDR3 extends over 15 amino acids. For the CDR3, the DNA is TGTGCCAGTACGTCCAACACAGGGGGGACCGGGGAGCTGTTTTTT. This translates into CASTSNTGGTGELFF.

This sequence joins TRBV19 and TRBJ1-2, with a weak D call TRBD1 (6 bases). V dropped 3 bases and J dropped 2 bases, with 16 bases sitting between them. CDR3 length equals 16 residues. CDR1 LNHDA and CDR2 SQIVND come from the germline V gene (reference sequence). This chain's CDR3 is CASSMGFGTPNYGYTF. DNA for the CDR3: TGTGCCAGTAGTATGGGCTTTGGGACACCAAACTATGGCTACACCTTC.

The V gene is TRBV6-1, the J gene TRBJ2-5; TRBD2 is a possible D gene (6 bases). Germline assignment: CDR1 MNHNS and CDR2 SASEGT. Trimming pared 10 bases from V and 0 bases from J, leaving 12 bases between. The length of the CDR3 is 13 residues. CDR3 region: CANGREHQETQYF. The CDR3 coding sequence is TGTGCCAATGGGCGGGAACACCAAGAGACCCAGTACTTC.

Here the CDR3 reads CASSSGPPGSYNEQFF. CDR3 coding DNA: TGTGCCAGCAGCTCGGGCCCTCCGGGGTCCTACAATGAGCAGTTCTTC. This chain joins TRBV9 and TRBJ2-1, with D possibly being TRBD2 (5 bases). The CDR3 has 16 amino acids. V shed 4 bases and J shed 1 base, with 15 bases lying between them. Germline V CDR1 and CDR2: SGDLS, YYNGEE.

The CDR3 sequence: CASSSLATGGYEQYF. Written as DNA, the CDR3 is TGTGCCAGCAGTTCACTGGCCACCGGGGGCTACGAGCAGTACTTC. The rearrangement joins TRBV27 to TRBJ2-7; D might be TRBD2 (6 bases). The V end lost 4 bases, the J end lost 3 bases, and 16 bases lay between the germline ends. Germline values: CDR1 MNHEY, CDR2 SMNVEV (reference sequence). The CDR3 has 15 residues.

The chain is built from TRBV6-6 and TRBJ1-1; D is perhaps TRBD1 (5 bases). Germline V lookup: CDR1 MNHNY, CDR2 SVGAGI (reference sequence). Trimming stripped 5 bases from V and 11 bases from J, with 27 bases between. The CDR3 extends over 16 amino acids. The CDR3 here is CASSVGGTRRQQAAFF. The CDR3 DNA sequence: TGTGCCAGCAGTGTAGGCGGAACACGACGACAGCAGGCGGCTTTCTTT.